What follows describes a single T cell receptor beta chain. The entry originates in a study of shared clonotypes between healthy human individuals. Replicate PCRs from sorted subsets contained approximately 200 ng DNA, which is roughly 30,000 T cell genomes. Produced via immunoSEQ multiplex PCR; TCRdb's table is partial and in-frame only. The sample contains about 2,100,000 clones, roughly 91% of which appear only once. CD45RO-negative cells were positively selected for CCR7, leaving out terminally differentiated effector memory CD45RA+ cells. This receptor was taken from a young man in good health. Some clones in this sample may be carry-over from other donors' samples. The sequenced sample was naive CD8+ T cells from PBMCs.

CDR3: CASSSNSGRSYEQYF. The CDR3 coding sequence is TGTGCCAGCAGCTCGAATAGCGGGAGATCCTACGAGCAGTACTTC. This sequence joins TRBV7-9 and TRBJ2-7, with 9 bases that match TRBD2. With V trimmed by 4 bases and J by 1 base, 5 bases remained unmatched. The CDR3 contains 15 residues. Germline V CDR1 and CDR2: SEHNR, FQNEAQ (reference sequence).